The 24 T cell receptor beta chains given below trace back to one sample, sequenced in a study of Graves' ophthalmopathy and Graves' hyperthyroidism. As the template, RNA transcripts were used to amplify TCR beta CDR3 regions. The authors performed first-round RT-PCR with HTBI primers and then a second-round multiplex PCR. TCRdb redid the calling of the multiplex PCR reads with MiXCR, one entry per CDR3 protein. The table records 740,000 or so distinct CDR3 sequences, 40% of them present only once. Sequenced material: peripheral blood. The receptors shown here come from an adult man with Graves' ophthalmopathy.

The CDR3 region has the DNA TGTGCCAGCAGTGATAGCAGGGGGTTTGGCAATCAGCCCCAGCATTTT. It yields the protein CASSDSRGFGNQPQHF. The chain is built from TRBV2 and TRBJ1-5, with TRBD1 matching 7 bases. The V and J ends lost 3 bases and 2 bases, in that order; junction bases with no gene match: 7. The CDR3 has 16 residues. Germline V gene sequence: CDR1 SNHLY, CDR2 FYNNEI.

Ten or more counts support this clonotype. This chain connects TRBV12-3 or TRBV12-4 to TRBJ2-5; TRBD2 agrees at 7 bases. The CDR3 extends over 14 amino acids. Unmatched junction bases numbered 6, after V lost 3 bases and J lost 5 bases. CDR3 coding DNA: TGTGCCAGCAGTTTTATCGGACTAGAGGAGACCCAGTACTTC. Protein sequence: CASSFIGLEETQYF.

Comments on this clonotype: One base away lies a much larger clone, so this may be a sequencing read error. The rearrangement links TRBV25-1 to TRBJ1-2, with 7 bases identical to TRBD1. CDR1 and CDR2 from the germline V gene are MGHDK and SYGVNS. This CDR3 has 14 residues. The CDR3, as DNA: TGTGCCAGCTGTGACGTGACAGGGAACTATGGCTACACCTTC. Its translation: CASCDVTGNYGYTF.

This clonotype was seen a few times. The gene calls are TRBV5-4 and TRBJ1-4; D is unresolved. This CDR3 spans 15 amino acids. From germline, CDR1 is SGHNT and CDR2 YYREEE (reference sequence). The V end was cut by 1 base, the J end by 0 bases, with 7 bases between. CDR3 sequence (DNA): TGTGCCAGCAGCTTGTCGACAACAACTAATGAAAAACTGTTTTTT. It codes for CASSLSTTTNEKLFF.

V and J are TRBV7-2 and TRBJ2-7; TRBD1 agrees at 12 bases. Germline-derived CDR1 and CDR2 are SGHTA and FQGNSA. V lost 5 bases and J lost 5; bases outside the gene matches: 7. The CDR3 sequence is 15 residues long. The CDR3: CASSGDRGLEDEQYF. In DNA, the CDR3 is TGTGCCAGCAGCGGGGACAGGGGGCTTGAGGACGAGCAGTACTTC.

This clonotype was seen more than once but under ten times. J is TRBJ1-5 and V is TRBV29-1; possibly TRBD1 for D (5 bases). Germline loops: CDR1 SQVTM, CDR2 ANQGSEA. This CDR3 spans 15 amino acids. Trimming left V 4 bases short and J 0 bases short, with 13 bases between. CDR3 DNA: TGCAGCGTTGGGTGGGACCTATATAGCAATCAGCCCCAGCATTTT. Amino acid sequence: CSVGWDLYSNQPQHF.

Of note for this clonotype: A read error may be the cause here, since a much bigger clone is one base away. The CDR3 reads CSATGRGSTFGGQYF. CDR3 bases: TGCAGTGCTACGGGGCGCGGGAGTACTTTTGGAGGGCAGTACTTC. The chain recombines TRBV20-1 with TRBJ2-7; 7 nucleotides match TRBD2. CDR1 DFQATT and CDR2 SNEGSKA come from the germline V gene (reference sequence). The CDR3 is 15 residues long. V gave up 4 bases and J gave up 9 bases; unmatched junction bases: 18.

The rearrangement joins TRBV4-3 to TRBJ1-1; 9 bases match TRBD1. With 10 bases clipped from V and 8 bases from J, the junction kept 11 bases outside the gene matches. Germline V CDR1 and CDR2: LGHNA, YSLEER. This CDR3 spans 13 amino acids. The CDR3 loop reads CATSGTGYSEAFF. The DNA of the CDR3 is TGCGCCACCTCCGGGACAGGGTATTCCGAAGCTTTCTTT.

The chain uses TRBV5-1 and TRBJ1-3, with D hard to call. The germline V and J ends were trimmed by 2 bases and 4 bases, with 10 bases remaining between them. CDR3 length equals 14 residues. Germline V lookup: CDR1 SGHRS, CDR2 YFSETQ. CDR3 DNA sequence: TGCGCCAGCAGCTTAGGTGCGGGAGGAAACACCATATATTTT. It specifies CASSLGAGGNTIYF.

The sample holds a few counts of this clonotype. The V call is TRBV11-2, the J call TRBJ1-1; tentative D call: TRBD1 (5 bases). Germline V gene data show CDR1 as SGHAT and CDR2 as FQNNGV. This CDR3 has 15 amino acids. Between the trimmed V and J ends, which lost 1 base and 2 bases, there was a span of 11 bases. Here the CDR3 reads CASSLVRGGNTEAFF. DNA of the CDR3: TGTGCCAGCAGCTTAGTTAGGGGAGGAAACACTGAAGCTTTCTTT.

The chain carries TRBV29-1 and TRBJ1-3; 8 nucleotides agree with TRBD1. The CDR3 consists of 14 residues. V was clipped by 4 bases and J by 4 bases; unmatched bases: 6. Germline CDR1 and CDR2: SQVTM and ANQGSEA. The CDR3 region is CSVVTGVWGNTIYF. The CDR3 nucleotides are TGCAGCGTTGTGACAGGGGTATGGGGAAACACCATATATTTT. Full variable domain (remainder filled in from reference TRBV29-1 and TRBJ1-3): SAVISQKPSRDICQRGTSLTIQCQVDSQVTMMFWYRQQPGQSLTLIATANQGSEATYESGFVIDKFPISRPNLTFSTLTVSNMSPEDSSIYLCSVVTGVWGNTIYFGEGSWLTVV.

This clonotype was found many times. The gene calls are TRBV6-6 and TRBJ2-5; D tentatively reads TRBD1 or TRBD2 (5 bases each). The V and J ends lost 6 bases and 2 bases respectively, with 7 bases between them. Germline CDR1 MNHNY, CDR2 SVGAGI (reference sequence). The CDR3 has 12 residues. This chain's CDR3 is CASRGEQETQYF. CDR3 nucleotides: TGTGCCAGCAGGGGGGAGCAAGAGACCCAGTACTTC.

The V call is TRBV20-1, the J call TRBJ2-5; 8 bases agree with TRBD2. Germline lookup yields CDR1 DFQATT and CDR2 SNEGSKA (reference sequence). With 3 bases clipped from V and 3 bases from J, the junction kept 9 bases outside the gene matches. The CDR3 loop spans 15 amino acids. The CDR3 protein is CSASLPGGGKETQYF. DNA of the CDR3: TGCAGTGCTAGTCTTCCGGGGGGGGGAAAAGAGACCCAGTACTTC.

This clonotype came up once. Germline and junction disagree at one end, which may indicate a read error. The chain recombines TRBV29-1 with TRBJ2-2; 8 bases fit TRBD2. Germline loops: CDR1 SQVTM, CDR2 ANQGSEA. The CDR3 runs 16 residues. The CDR3 protein is CSVEVPPGGSTGELLF. The CDR3 nucleotides read TGCAGCGTTGAAGTGCCCCCGGGGGGGAGCACCGGGGAGCTGCTTTTT.

The gene calls are TRBV12-3 or TRBV12-4 and TRBJ2-5, with 9 nucleotides matching TRBD2. V gave up 2 bases and J gave up 4 bases; unmatched junction bases: 8. The CDR3 is made up of 16 amino acids. CDR3 residues: CASSLRAGGLRETQYF. In DNA form, the CDR3 reads TGTGCCAGCAGTTTAAGAGCGGGGGGCCTCAGAGAGACCCAGTACTTC.

The chain carries TRBV7-3 and TRBJ2-5; D is undetermined. CDR1 SGHTA and CDR2 FQGTGA come from the germline V gene. V was cut by 4 bases and J by 7 bases, with 19 bases left in between. The CDR3 consists of 15 residues. CDR3 bases: TGTGCCAGCAGCTCGGGCCCTGCGCGCGCCGGGACCCAGTACTTC. Amino acid sequence: CASSSGPARAGTQYF.

The CDR3 sequence: CASSLGRLSYEQYF. CDR3 in DNA: TGTGCCAGCAGTCTGGGCAGACTTTCCTACGAGCAGTACTTC. The chain employs TRBV2 and TRBJ2-7; D uncertain. This CDR3 is built from 14 residues. From germline, CDR1 is SNHLY and CDR2 FYNNEI. V was trimmed by 5 bases and J by 1 base, leaving 12 bases between them.

Details on this clonotype: A single base is all that separates this from a far larger clone, so a read error is likely. The chain couples TRBV7-9 to TRBJ2-7; D not certain. CDR3 length: 12 residues. Germline V gene sequence: CDR1 SEHNR, CDR2 FQNEAQ (reference sequence). The CDR3 here is CAGSSESYEQYF. CDR3 nucleotides: TGTGCCGGCAGCTCCGAGTCCTACGAGCAGTACTTC. The entire variable domain, with the rest obtained from reference TRBV7-9 and TRBJ2-7, is as follows: DTGVSQNPRHKITKRGQNVTFRCDPISEHNRLYWYRQTLGQGPEFLTYFQNEAQLEKSRLLSDRFSAERPKGSFSTLEIQRTEQGDSAMYLCAGSSESYEQYFGPGTRLTVT.

This clonotype has more than one count but fewer than ten. This rearrangement joins TRBV11-2 to TRBJ2-2; 8 bases are shared with TRBD2. This CDR3 has 16 amino acids. V gave up 4 bases and J gave up 4 bases; unmatched junction bases: 8. The germline V gene has CDR1 SGHAT and CDR2 FQNNGV. The CDR3 nucleotides are TGTGCCAGCAGCTCCATCCGGGGGGGCGGCACCGGGGAGCTGTTTTTT. This sequence encodes CASSSIRGGGTGELFF.

The table lists this clonotype with many counts. The gene calls are TRBV29-1 and TRBJ1-5; D is perhaps TRBD1 (6 bases). Trimming pared 5 bases from V and 3 bases from J, leaving 11 bases between. The CDR3 has 13 residues. Germline assignment: CDR1 SQVTM and CDR2 ANQGSEA. CDR3 nucleotides: TGCAGCGTTCTAGGGGGTTTCAATCAGCCCCAGCATTTT. Its translation is CSVLGGFNQPQHF. Full variable domain (remainder filled in from reference TRBV29-1 and TRBJ1-5): SAVISQKPSRDICQRGTSLTIQCQVDSQVTMMFWYRQQPGQSLTLIATANQGSEATYESGFVIDKFPISRPNLTFSTLTVSNMSPEDSSIYLCSVLGGFNQPQHFGDGTRLSIL.

The chain couples TRBV2 to TRBJ2-2; TRBD2 might be the D (5 bases). The V end was cut by 4 bases, the J end by 5 bases, with 11 bases between. The CDR3 has 14 amino acids. CDR1 and CDR2 (germline): SNHLY, FYNNEI. This CDR3 reads CASSVKGRTGELFF. The CDR3 region has the DNA TGTGCCAGCAGTGTTAAAGGGAGAACCGGGGAGCTGTTTTTT.

The sample holds a few counts of this clonotype. This chain uses TRBV5-1 with TRBJ1-2; 10 bases fit TRBD1. Per germline, CDR1 SGHRS and CDR2 YFSETQ. This CDR3 spans 14 amino acids. V lost 2 bases, J lost 5 bases, and 3 bases stayed unmatched. CDR3 DNA: TGCGCCAGCAGCTTTGAGGACAGGGGGTATGGCTACACCTTC. This codes for CASSFEDRGYGYTF.

In this sample, this clonotype turned up many times. This sequence joins TRBV25-1 and TRBJ1-4; no clear D. Trimming cost V 3 bases and J 5 bases, with 10 bases left between them. The germline V gene has CDR1 MGHDK and CDR2 SYGVNS. The CDR3 is 14 residues long. This CDR3 is CASSDVGGNEKLFF. For the CDR3, the DNA is TGTGCCAGCAGTGACGTGGGAGGGAATGAAAAACTGTTTTTT.

V usage is TRBV6-6 and J usage is TRBJ2-6, with TRBD2 matching 13 bases. CDR1 is MNHNY, CDR2 SVGAGI, per germline (reference sequence). This CDR3 spans 18 amino acids. V trimming: 10 bases; J trimming: 4 bases; junction bases outside the gene matches: 13. The CDR3 reads CAIRTGLAGNTGANVLTF. CDR3 DNA: TGTGCCATCAGGACGGGACTAGCGGGGAACACCGGGGCCAACGTCCTGACTTTC.